These 14 T cell receptor beta chains were sequenced from one sample in a study of cytomegalovirus exposure and HLA in healthy donors. The primer mix had 60 Vbeta and 13 Jbeta primers. Data came from immunoSEQ multiplex PCR; TCRdb stores just in-frame clones and leaves some out. The table lists approximately 180,000 clones, about four fifths of them singletons. Material: PBMCs. These receptors originate from a woman between 18 and 29 years old in good health and CMV-seropositive.

The chain joins TRBV7-9 to TRBJ2-3; the match to TRBD1 covers 9 bases. The CDR3 is 15 amino acids. Unmatched junction bases numbered 5, after V lost 3 bases and J lost 4 bases. CDR1 and CDR2 from the germline V gene are SEHNR and FQNEAQ (reference sequence). CDR3 protein: CASSFRQGEADTQYF. CDR3 DNA: TGTGCCAGCAGCTTCCGACAGGGGGAAGCAGATACGCAGTATTTT.

The rearrangement joins TRBV5-1 to TRBJ2-7, with 12 bases aligning to TRBD2. Germline V gene sequence: CDR1 SGHRS, CDR2 YFSETQ. The length of the CDR3 is 14 residues. Trimming cost V 6 bases and J 4 bases; bases outside gene matches: 5. The DNA for the CDR3 is TGCGCCAGCAATCCCGGGACTAGCGGGTACGAGCAGTACTTC. It codes for CASNPGTSGYEQYF.

CDR3 region: CASSRDRAGNTIYF. In DNA, the CDR3 is TGTGCCAGCTCGAGGGACAGGGCTGGAAACACCATATATTTT. This sequence joins TRBV6-5 and TRBJ1-3; TRBD1 matches at 9 bases. V dropped 8 bases and J dropped 2; count of bases not matched to a gene: 4. The CDR3 has 14 amino acids. Germline CDR1 and CDR2: MNHEY and SVGAGI.

V and J are TRBV7-8 and TRBJ2-7, with D possibly TRBD1 on 6 matching bases. Trimming left V 5 bases short and J 3 bases short, with 17 bases between. This CDR3 has 15 amino acids. The germline CDR1 and CDR2 sequences are SGHVS and FQNEAQ. This chain's CDR3 is CASSPQGPNHYEQYF. Here the CDR3 DNA reads TGTGCCAGCAGCCCACAGGGCCCCAACCACTACGAGCAGTACTTC.

This clone was picked up a small number of times. The chain carries TRBV19 and TRBJ1-1; no clear D gene. V was shortened by 8 bases and J by 5 bases, with 15 bases between the two germline ends. The CDR3 covers 13 residues. Germline CDR1 is LNHDA and CDR2 is SQIVND (reference sequence). Here the CDR3 reads CASGGQAYTEAFF. CDR3 in DNA: TGTGCCAGTGGAGGGCAGGCCTATACTGAAGCTTTCTTT.

This chain links TRBV10-1 with TRBJ2-5; 7 bases line up with TRBD2. The CDR3 totals 16 residues. Unmatched junction bases numbered 7, after V lost 1 base and J lost 2 bases. Germline V gene lookup returns CDR1 WNHNN and CDR2 SYGVQD (reference sequence). In nucleotides, the CDR3 is TGCGCCAGCAGTGAGTTGCGGGGGTCGGGGCAAGAGACCCAGTACTTC. It is translated as CASSELRGSGQETQYF.

The V call is TRBV10-3, the J call TRBJ2-7, with 7 bases fitting TRBD2. This CDR3 is 15 amino acids long. From germline, CDR1 is ENHRY and CDR2 SYGVKD. Trimming took 3 bases from V and 9 from J; bases not matched to a gene: 14. CDR3 sequence: CAISEQPGGSVGQYF. The CDR3 DNA reads TGTGCCATCAGTGAACAACCGGGGGGATCCGTGGGGCAGTACTTC.

V gene TRBV6-7 combines with J gene TRBJ1-6, with D unclear. TRBV6-7 is an ORF, with its function uncertain. V was cut by 0 bases and J by 10 bases, with 13 bases left in between. The CDR3 is 15 residues long. CDR3 sequence: CASSYSKTLGSPLHF. CDR3 DNA sequence: TGTGCCAGCAGTTACTCGAAGACCCTCGGGTCACCCCTCCACTTT.

The chain couples TRBV2 to TRBJ1-1; no firm D call. The CDR3 is made up of 11 amino acids. Germline V gene sequence: CDR1 SNHLY, CDR2 FYNNEI. V was cut by 9 bases and J by 2 bases, with 7 bases left in between. For the CDR3, the DNA is TGTGCCAGACGGGAAAACACTGAAGCTTTCTTT. Translating gives CARRENTEAFF.

The chain has TRBV5-8 and TRBJ1-1; D is ambiguous. This CDR3 has 11 residues. Between the trimmed V and J ends, which lost 0 bases and 8 bases, there was a span of 5 bases. The V gene's germline CDR1 is SGHTS and CDR2 YDEGEE. The CDR3 DNA sequence: TGTGCCAGCAGCTTGGGGGCCGAAGCTTTCTTT. It encodes CASSLGAEAFF.

This chain uses TRBV28 with TRBJ1-2; 7 nucleotides agree with TRBD1. Per the germline V gene, CDR1 is MDHEN and CDR2 is SYDVKM. V gave up 11 bases and J gave up 7 bases; unmatched junction bases: 10. This CDR3 comprises 12 residues. The CDR3 DNA follows: TGTGCCCTCCGGACAGGACTATCTGGCTACACCTTC. It codes for CALRTGLSGYTF.

The genes are TRBV7-9 and TRBJ1-1; D uncertain. This CDR3 spans 14 amino acids. Per the germline V gene, CDR1 is SEHNR and CDR2 is FQNEAQ (reference sequence). Trimming took 5 bases from V and 1 from J, leaving 11 bases between them. DNA of the CDR3: TGTGCCAGCAGCCCCAATACAACGAACACTGAAGCTTTCTTT. It translates to CASSPNTTNTEAFF.

This clone has more than one count but fewer than ten. V is TRBV7-9 and J is TRBJ2-7; the D is unclear. In germline, CDR1 is SEHNR, CDR2 FQNEAQ (reference sequence). Trimming removed 2 bases from V and 0 bases from J, with 8 bases in between. The CDR3 has 14 residues. The CDR3 DNA is TGTGCCAGCAGCTTATCCCAAGCCTCCTACGAGCAGTACTTC. Its translation: CASSLSQASYEQYF. Looking up the rest from reference TRBV7-9 and TRBJ2-7 gives the full variable domain: DTGVSQNPRHKITKRGQNVTFRCDPISEHNRLYWYRQTLGQGPEFLTYFQNEAQLEKSRLLSDRFSAERPKGSFSTLEIQRTEQGDSAMYLCASSLSQASYEQYFGPGTRLTVT.

The chain recombines TRBV28 with TRBJ2-2; maybe TRBD2 (5 bases). The CDR3 runs 15 residues. Per the germline V gene, CDR1 is MDHEN and CDR2 is SYDVKM. Trimming shortened V by 2 bases and J by 7 bases, and 14 bases separated the two germline ends. This CDR3 reads CASSLDTAGVGELFF. CDR3 DNA sequence: TGTGCCAGCAGTTTAGACACGGCCGGGGTCGGGGAGCTGTTTTTT.